This TCR beta chain came from a study of blood T cell repertoires in COVID-19 (dated by TCRdb to 2020 to 2021). Turning to the overall study: Samples from collaborators originated in the United States, Italy and Spain and spanned both the acute and convalescent phases of COVID-19. Samples came from the ongoing ImmuneRACE study (first 160 participants) plus 1,254 subjects from 6 global collaborators. The repertoires were released in a freely available public database intended as a resource for research on the immune response to SARS-CoV-2. Nearly every sample came with metadata listing a de-identified subject ID, COVID-19 status, age in years and sex. Deeply sampled blood TCRbeta repertoires from subjects exposed to, actively infected with, or recovered from COVID-19 were included in the dataset. The material from the prospective study consisted of cDNA or gDNA derived from T cells, B-cell-depleted T cells, or PBMCs. Where available, HLA class I and class II types were taken from metadata supplied by the sample provider and were not determined by assay-based typing.

The germline V gene encodes CDR1 GTSNPN and CDR2 SVGIG (reference sequence). Between the V and J ends, shortened by 4 bases and 3 bases respectively, the junction contains 14 bases. The CDR3 holds 14 amino acids from the cysteine to the phenylalanine. Left in the record is the CDR3 DNA by itself, 42 bases read in frame from the first base. About this clone itself: Its antigen specificity is not known. Within one base of it there is no much larger clone, and no base qualities were kept.

The immunoSEQ Assay, a bias-controlled multiplex PCR, was used to amplify TCRbeta CDR3 regions from genomic DNA. Concerning the study's data processing: Within the assay, amplification of reference gene primers was used to estimate how many nucleated cells each sample contained. To quantify the absolute abundance of each unique TCRbeta CDR3 rearrangement, sequence reads were collapsed and filtered. For each sample, productive Simpson clonality was calculated as the square root of Simpson's diversity index over productive rearrangements. The source is immuneACCESS, and TCRdb retained only in-frame sequences with V and J called. Part of the clones is not carried over; for the studies checked, unresolved V genes explain less than half of this, and the remainder is unexplained. V, J and clone size reflect that table, while D and trimming were determined from the DNA. The sample table shows tens of thousands of clones, and around 80% are seen once. Jointly, the top ten make up over 2% of the sample.

Whole blood was collected in K2EDTA tubes by collaborating institutions according to the institutions' own protocols. For TCRbeta analysis, collaborators shipped samples in one of three forms: frozen whole blood, isolated PBMCs, or DNA extracted from either of those sample types. Here is what the overall study found, with its caveats: The quantity of clinical and demographic metadata differed by source and by participant and was supplied without curation.

The sequencing input was peripheral blood. The sequence derives from a man aged 45-60 years with acute or convalescent COVID-19. The V and J segments used are TRBV30 and TRBJ2-3; TRBD2 could be the D gene, as 7 bases match. The CDR3 amino acid sequence is: CAWNRGGGTDTQYF. Read as DNA, the sequence is TGTGCCTGGAACCGAGGGGGGGGAACAGATACGCAGTATTTT.